The rows below give T cell receptor beta chains drawn from one sample of a study of cytotoxic CD8 clonotypes in ibrutinib-treated CLL. TCRdb's table, derived via immunoSEQ multiplex PCR, lists solely in-frame clones and lacks some. The sample consists of some 200,000 clones, 75% to 80% of them appearing once. The specimen was PBMCs, collected after 12 months of ibrutinib treatment. The receptors stem from a human donor with chronic lymphocytic leukemia. CDR3s leave out the opening cysteine and the closing phenylalanine or tryptophan.

v_call cdr3_aa
TRBV30 AWSRGTEYEQY
TRBV6-5 ASSYESSHSPLH
TRBV28 ASSRRGPGELF
TRBV28 ASSRTGGVDTQY
TRBV6-6 ASSYGRGHPTEAF
TRBV2 ASRYSGQETQY
TRBV7-8 ASSLAANNEQF
TRBV6-5 ASSYGGGYT
TRBV27 ASSPWGQPQH
TRBV5-1 ASSIQVNTEAF
TRBV2 ASSEAWGREQY
TRBV28 ASSSPGGLAGVVNEQF